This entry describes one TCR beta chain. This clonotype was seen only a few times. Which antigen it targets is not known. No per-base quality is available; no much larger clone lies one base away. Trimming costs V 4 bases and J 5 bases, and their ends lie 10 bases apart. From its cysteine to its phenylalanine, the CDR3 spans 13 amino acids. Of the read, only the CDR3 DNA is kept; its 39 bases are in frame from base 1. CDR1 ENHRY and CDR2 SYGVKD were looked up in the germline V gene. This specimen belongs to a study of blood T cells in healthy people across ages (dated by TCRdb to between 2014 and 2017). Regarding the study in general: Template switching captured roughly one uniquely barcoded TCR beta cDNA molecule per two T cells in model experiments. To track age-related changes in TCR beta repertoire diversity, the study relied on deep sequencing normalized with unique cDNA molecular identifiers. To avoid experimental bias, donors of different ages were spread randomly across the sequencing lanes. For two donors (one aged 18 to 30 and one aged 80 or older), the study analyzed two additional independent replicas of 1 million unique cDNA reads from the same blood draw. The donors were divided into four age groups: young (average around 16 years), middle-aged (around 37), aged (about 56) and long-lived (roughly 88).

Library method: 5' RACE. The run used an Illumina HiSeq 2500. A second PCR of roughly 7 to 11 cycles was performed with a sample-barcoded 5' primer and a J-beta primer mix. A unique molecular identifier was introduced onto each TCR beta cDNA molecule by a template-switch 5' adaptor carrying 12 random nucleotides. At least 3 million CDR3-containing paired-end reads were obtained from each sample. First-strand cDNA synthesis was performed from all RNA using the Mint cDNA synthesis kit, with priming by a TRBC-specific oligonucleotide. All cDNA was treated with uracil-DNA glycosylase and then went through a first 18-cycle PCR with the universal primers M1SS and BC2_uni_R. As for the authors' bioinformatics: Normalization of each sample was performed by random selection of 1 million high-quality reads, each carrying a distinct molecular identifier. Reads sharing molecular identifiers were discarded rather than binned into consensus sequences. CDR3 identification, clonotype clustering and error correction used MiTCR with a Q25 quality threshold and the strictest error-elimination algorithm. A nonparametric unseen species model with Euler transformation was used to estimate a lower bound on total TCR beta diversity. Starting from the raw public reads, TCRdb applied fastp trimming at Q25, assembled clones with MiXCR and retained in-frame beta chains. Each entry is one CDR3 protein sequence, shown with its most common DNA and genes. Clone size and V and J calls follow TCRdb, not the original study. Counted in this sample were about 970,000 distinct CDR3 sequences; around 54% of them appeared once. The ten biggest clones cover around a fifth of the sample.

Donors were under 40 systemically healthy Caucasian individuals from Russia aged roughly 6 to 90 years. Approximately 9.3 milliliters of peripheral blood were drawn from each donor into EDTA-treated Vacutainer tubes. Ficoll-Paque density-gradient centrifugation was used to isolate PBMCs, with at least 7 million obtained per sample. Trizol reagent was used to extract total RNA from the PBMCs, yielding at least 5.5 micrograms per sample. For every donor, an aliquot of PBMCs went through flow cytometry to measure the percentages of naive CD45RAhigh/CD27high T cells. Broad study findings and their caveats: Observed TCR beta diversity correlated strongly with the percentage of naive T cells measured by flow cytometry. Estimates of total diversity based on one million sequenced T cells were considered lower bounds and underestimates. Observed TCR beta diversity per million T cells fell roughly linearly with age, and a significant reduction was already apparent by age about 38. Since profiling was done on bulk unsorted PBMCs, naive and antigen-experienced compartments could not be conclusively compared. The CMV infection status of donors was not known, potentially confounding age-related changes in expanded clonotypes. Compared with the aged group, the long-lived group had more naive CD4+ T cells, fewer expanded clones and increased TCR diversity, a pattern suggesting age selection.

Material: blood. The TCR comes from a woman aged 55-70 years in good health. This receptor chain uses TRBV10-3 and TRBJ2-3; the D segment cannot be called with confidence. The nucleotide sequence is TGTGCCATCAGTGTTGGGTGGGGAGATACGCAGTATTTT. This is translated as CAISVGWGDTQYF.